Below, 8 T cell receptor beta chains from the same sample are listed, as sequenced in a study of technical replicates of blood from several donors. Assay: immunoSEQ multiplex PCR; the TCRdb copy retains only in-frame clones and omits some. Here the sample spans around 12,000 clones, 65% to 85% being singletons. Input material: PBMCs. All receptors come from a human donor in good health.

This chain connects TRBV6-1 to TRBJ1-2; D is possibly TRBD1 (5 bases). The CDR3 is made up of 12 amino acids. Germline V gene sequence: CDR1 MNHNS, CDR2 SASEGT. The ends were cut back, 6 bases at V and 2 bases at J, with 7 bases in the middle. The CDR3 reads CASRGGNYGYTF. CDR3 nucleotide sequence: TGTGCCAGCAGGGGGGGGAACTATGGCTACACCTTC.

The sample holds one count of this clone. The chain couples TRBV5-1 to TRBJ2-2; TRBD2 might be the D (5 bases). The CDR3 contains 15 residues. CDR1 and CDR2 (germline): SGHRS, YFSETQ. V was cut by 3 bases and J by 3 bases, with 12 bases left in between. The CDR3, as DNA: TGCGCCAGCAGCTCCCGGGGATCGTACACCGGGGAGCTGTTTTTT. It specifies CASSSRGSYTGELFF.

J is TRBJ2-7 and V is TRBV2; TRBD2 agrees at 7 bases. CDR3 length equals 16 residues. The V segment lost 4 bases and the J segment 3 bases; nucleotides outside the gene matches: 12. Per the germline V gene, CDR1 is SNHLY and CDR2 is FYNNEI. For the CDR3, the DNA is TGTGCCAGCAGTGGGCAACTAGGGAGGGACCACTACGAGCAGTACTTC. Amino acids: CASSGQLGRDHYEQYF. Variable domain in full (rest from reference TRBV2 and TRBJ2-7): EPEVTQTPSHQVTQMGQEVILRCVPISNHLYFYWYRQILGQKVEFLVSFYNNEISEKSEIFDDQFSVERPDGSNFTLKIRSTKLEDSAMYFCASSGQLGRDHYEQYFGPGTRLTVT.

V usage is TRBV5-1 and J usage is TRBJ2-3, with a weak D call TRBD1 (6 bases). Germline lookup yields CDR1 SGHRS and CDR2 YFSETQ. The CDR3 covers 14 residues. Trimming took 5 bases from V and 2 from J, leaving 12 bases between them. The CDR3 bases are TGCGCCAGCAGACAGGGAGTCCCCACAGATACGCAGTATTTT. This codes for CASRQGVPTDTQYF. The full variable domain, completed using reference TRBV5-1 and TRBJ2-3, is KAGVTQTPRYLIKTRGQQVTLSCSPISGHRSVSWYQQTPGQGLQFLFEYFSETQRNKGNFPGRFSGRQFSNSRSEMNVSTLELGDSALYLCASRQGVPTDTQYFGPGTRLTVL.

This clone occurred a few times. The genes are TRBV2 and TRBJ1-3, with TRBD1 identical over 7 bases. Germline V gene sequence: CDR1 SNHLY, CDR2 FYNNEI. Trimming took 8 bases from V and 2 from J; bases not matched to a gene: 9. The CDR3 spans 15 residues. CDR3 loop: CASGPTGEAGNTIYF. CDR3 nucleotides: TGTGCCAGCGGACCAACAGGGGAAGCTGGAAACACCATATATTTT.

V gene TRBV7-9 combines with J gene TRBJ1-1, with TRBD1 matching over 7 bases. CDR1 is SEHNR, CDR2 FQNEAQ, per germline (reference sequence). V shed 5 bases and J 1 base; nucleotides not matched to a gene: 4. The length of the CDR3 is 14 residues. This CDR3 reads CASSPDRENTEAFF. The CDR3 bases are TGTGCCAGCAGCCCAGACAGGGAGAACACTGAAGCTTTCTTT.

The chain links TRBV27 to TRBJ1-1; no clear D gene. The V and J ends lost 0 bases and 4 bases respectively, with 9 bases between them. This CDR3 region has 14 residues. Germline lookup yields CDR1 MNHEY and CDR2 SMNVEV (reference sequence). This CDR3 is CASSLSGGSTEAFF. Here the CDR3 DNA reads TGTGCCAGCAGTTTATCGGGCGGGAGCACTGAAGCTTTCTTT.

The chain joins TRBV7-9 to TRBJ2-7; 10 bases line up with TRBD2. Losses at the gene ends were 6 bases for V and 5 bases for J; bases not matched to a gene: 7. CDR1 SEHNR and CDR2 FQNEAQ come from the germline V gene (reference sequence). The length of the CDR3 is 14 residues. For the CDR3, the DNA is TGTGCCAGCAGAGATAGCGGGAGGAGAAACGAGCAGTACTTC. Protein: CASRDSGRRNEQYF.